Following are 26 T cell receptor beta chains from one sample sequenced in a study of blood T cell repertoires in COVID-19. TCRdb keeps only in-frame clones here, not all; method: immunoSEQ multiplex PCR. The sample lists under 350,000 clones, 75% to 95% occurring once. The sample was peripheral blood. The source of these receptors is a woman aged 25 to 45 with COVID-19, enrolled during active disease.

On this clone itself: The sample holds other DNA sequences that translate to the same CDR3. The J gene is TRBJ1-5, the V gene TRBV7-2; 9 bases are shared with TRBD1. Germline trimming cut 5 bases from V and 6 bases from J; bases unmatched to any gene: 2. The germline V gene encodes CDR1 SGHTA and CDR2 FQGNSA. The CDR3 spans 13 residues. CDR3 amino acids: CASSPDRGQPQHF. CDR3 sequence (DNA): TGTGCCAGCAGCCCGGACAGGGGTCAGCCCCAGCATTTT. The full variable domain, completed using reference TRBV7-2 and TRBJ1-5, is GAGVSQSPSNKVTEKGKDVELRCDPISGHTALYWYRQSLGQGLEFLIYFQGNSAPDKSGLPSDRFSAERTGGSVSTLTIQRTQQEDSAVYLCASSPDRGQPQHFGDGTRLSIL.

The chain has TRBV9 and TRBJ1-1; D uncertain. Trimming took off 0 bases at V and 1 base at J, with 10 bases between the two ends. This CDR3 is built from 15 residues. Germline loops: CDR1 SGDLS, CDR2 YYNGEE. CDR3: CASSVGAGQNTEAFF. Written as DNA, the CDR3 is TGTGCCAGCAGCGTAGGGGCAGGCCAGAACACTGAAGCTTTCTTT.

The V gene is TRBV14, the J gene TRBJ2-1; unclear D gene. The CDR3 runs 14 residues. CDR1 is SGHDN, CDR2 FVKESK, per germline. Trimming cost V 0 bases and J 8 bases, with 11 bases left between them. For the CDR3, the DNA is TGTGCCAGCAGCCAAGATCGCCAGTACCATGAGCAGTTCTTC. Translating gives CASSQDRQYHEQFF.

The chain is built from TRBV5-5 and TRBJ1-1; D is ambiguous. With 4 bases removed from V and 3 bases from J, the gap between germline ends came to 13 bases. CDR3 length equals 14 residues. CDR1 is SGHKS and CDR2 is YYEKEE in the germline V gene (reference sequence). The CDR3 nucleotides are TGTGCCAGCAGCCCGGGAGTAGGTGACACTGAAGCTTTCTTT. Translated, it gives CASSPGVGDTEAFF.

V is TRBV2 and J is TRBJ2-7; 8 bases are a match to TRBD2. The junction had 8 bases not matched to a gene; V was cut back by 5 bases and J by 2 bases. Per the germline V gene, CDR1 is SNHLY and CDR2 is FYNNEI. The CDR3 is made up of 15 amino acids. The CDR3 loop reads CASSPRLAQTYEQYF. CDR3 DNA sequence: TGTGCCAGCAGTCCCCGACTAGCGCAAACCTACGAGCAGTACTTC.

J is TRBJ2-7 and V is TRBV6-5; 7 bases match TRBD2. J lost 3 bases, V lost 7 bases, and 3 bases had no gene match. The germline CDR1 and CDR2 sequences are MNHEY and SVGAGI. The CDR3 extends over 12 amino acids. The DNA of the CDR3 is TGTGCCAGCATAACGGGGGGCTACGAGCAGTACTTC. This codes for CASITGGYEQYF.

The J gene is TRBJ2-1, the V gene TRBV19; TRBD2 matches 9 bases. The CDR3 runs to 15 residues. CDR1 and CDR2 (germline): LNHDA, SQIVND (reference sequence). The V and J ends lost 5 bases and 0 bases, in that order; junction bases with no gene match: 2. In DNA, the CDR3 is TGTGCCAGTAGTCTAGCGGGGAGCTCCTACAATGAGCAGTTCTTC. It specifies CASSLAGSSYNEQFF.

The chain combines TRBV3-1 (or the pseudogene TRBV3-2) with TRBJ1-6, with 11 bases fitting TRBD1. Germline CDR1 reads LGHDT; CDR2 reads YNNKEL (reference sequence). This CDR3 contains 16 residues. Unmatched junction bases numbered 11, after V lost 4 bases and J lost 12 bases. For the CDR3, the DNA is TGTGCCAGCAGCCCTTTCCGGACAGGGGGCCTACAACCCCTCCACTTT. As protein: CASSPFRTGGLQPLHF.

This chain uses TRBV23-1 with TRBJ2-7; D is unresolved. TRBV23-1 is an open reading frame whose function is uncertain. Trimming pared 4 bases from V and 4 bases from J, leaving 2 bases between. The CDR3 runs 10 residues. In nucleotides, the CDR3 is TGCGCCAGCAGTCCGTACGAGCAGTACTTC. Its translation: CASSPYEQYF.

This chain links TRBV2 with TRBJ2-1; tentatively, D is TRBD2 (6 bases). The CDR3 covers 14 residues. The germline CDR1 and CDR2 sequences are SNHLY and FYNNEI. With 4 bases removed from V and 7 bases from J, the gap between germline ends came to 14 bases. The CDR3 region is CASSVTSGRNEQFF. CDR3 nucleotide sequence: TGTGCCAGCAGTGTAACCAGCGGGCGAAATGAGCAGTTCTTC. The entire variable domain, with the rest obtained from reference TRBV2 and TRBJ2-1, is as follows: EPEVTQTPSHQVTQMGQEVILRCVPISNHLYFYWYRQILGQKVEFLVSFYNNEISEKSEIFDDQFSVERPDGSNFTLKIRSTKLEDSAMYFCASSVTSGRNEQFFGPGTRLTVL.

In this sample, this clone turned up many times. This chain connects TRBV5-1 to TRBJ2-7; the D gene is possibly TRBD2 (6 bases). CDR3 size: 14 residues. Trimming took off 4 bases at V and 4 bases at J, with 15 bases between the two ends. Germline V gene sequence: CDR1 SGHRS, CDR2 YFSETQ. The CDR3 sequence is CASSAGLRTYEQYF. The CDR3 nucleotides read TGCGCCAGCAGCGCGGGATTAAGAACTTACGAGCAGTACTTC.

This rearrangement joins TRBV3-1 (or the pseudogene TRBV3-2) to TRBJ2-7; weak D call: TRBD2 (5 bases). Trimming took 2 bases from V and 4 from J, leaving 6 bases between them. The CDR3 sequence is 12 residues long. CDR1 is LGHDT and CDR2 is YNNKEL in the germline V gene (reference sequence). In nucleotides, the CDR3 is TGTGCCAGCAGCCAACGGGATTACGAGCAGTACTTC. Protein sequence: CASSQRDYEQYF.

Notes on this clone: The same CDR3 can be traced to other DNA sequences in this sample. The chain has TRBV28 and TRBJ1-5, with 10 bases identical to TRBD1. V shed 6 bases, J shed 4 bases, and the junction held 0 bases outside the gene matches. Germline CDR1 and CDR2: MDHEN and SYDVKM. The CDR3 spans 13 residues. The CDR3, as DNA: TGTGCCAGCAGGGACAGGGGGAATCAGCCCCAGCATTTT. Translating gives CASRDRGNQPQHF. Full variable domain (remainder filled in from reference TRBV28 and TRBJ1-5): DVKVTQSSRYLVKRTGEKVFLECVQDMDHENMFWYRQDPGLGLRLIYFSYDVKMKEKGDIPEGYSVSREKKERFSLILESASTNQTSMYLCASRDRGNQPQHFGDGTRLSIL.

The chain is built from TRBV15 and TRBJ2-2; TRBD1 is a possible D gene (5 bases). Germline CDR1 and CDR2: LNHNV and YYDKDF (reference sequence). The V gene lost 0 bases and the J gene lost 5 bases, with 16 bases spanning the gap. This CDR3 has 17 amino acids. CDR3 loop: CATSRDPPRARTGELFF. The CDR3 nucleotides read TGTGCCACCAGCAGAGATCCGCCCAGGGCCCGGACCGGGGAGCTGTTTTTT.

In its sample, this clone was seen once. The chain recombines TRBV11-2 with TRBJ1-1; D is ambiguous. Trimming took off 1 base at V and 8 bases at J, with 5 bases between the two ends. This CDR3 spans 11 amino acids. CDR1 SGHAT and CDR2 FQNNGV come from the germline V gene. The CDR3 reads CASSLAREAFF. CDR3 coding DNA: TGTGCCAGCAGCTTAGCCAGAGAAGCTTTCTTT.

The chain couples TRBV28 to TRBJ1-2; no firm D call. Between the trimmed V and J ends, which lost 8 bases and 2 bases, there was a span of 6 bases. Per the germline V gene, CDR1 is MDHEN and CDR2 is SYDVKM. The CDR3 runs to 11 residues. The CDR3 protein is CASYLNYGYTF. In DNA, the CDR3 is TGTGCCAGCTATTTGAACTATGGCTACACCTTC.

The chain recombines TRBV28 with TRBJ1-5; 7 bases map to TRBD1. V trimming: 7 bases; J trimming: 9 bases; junction bases outside the gene matches: 15. The CDR3 is 15 amino acids. Germline CDR1 MDHEN, CDR2 SYDVKM. The CDR3 spells CASNQIRTGMRPQHF. Here the CDR3 DNA reads TGTGCCAGCAACCAAATTAGGACAGGAATGAGGCCCCAGCATTTT.

This chain links TRBV5-1 with TRBJ2-7; maybe TRBD2 (6 bases). Germline loops: CDR1 SGHRS, CDR2 YFSETQ. This CDR3 comprises 12 residues. Trimming removed 4 bases at V and 6 bases at J, with 11 bases between. The CDR3 DNA reads as TGCGCCAGCAGCCTGGGACTTCGCGAGCAGTACTTC. It encodes CASSLGLREQYF.

The V gene is TRBV4-1, the J gene TRBJ2-7; maybe TRBD2 (7 bases). Trimming pared 1 base from V and 3 bases from J, leaving 22 bases between. The CDR3 spans 18 residues. Germline-derived CDR1 and CDR2 are MGHRA and YSYEKL. The CDR3: CASSQVLPYAGADYEQYF. CDR3 DNA: TGCGCCAGCAGCCAAGTTCTTCCGTACGCGGGGGCCGACTACGAGCAGTACTTC.

This sequence joins TRBV24-1 and TRBJ2-1; 7 bases map to TRBD2. Germline CDR1 reads KGHDR; CDR2 reads SFDVKD. The CDR3 sequence is 14 residues long. V trimming: 9 bases; J trimming: 8 bases; junction bases outside the gene matches: 12. CDR3 residues: CATQSERDVDEQFF. CDR3 sequence (DNA): TGTGCCACCCAGAGCGAGCGGGACGTAGATGAGCAGTTCTTC.

This chain uses TRBV5-1 with TRBJ2-2; 11 positions agree with TRBD1. The germline V gene encodes CDR1 SGHRS and CDR2 YFSETQ. CDR3 length: 14 residues. Unmatched junction bases numbered 7, after V lost 9 bases and J lost 6 bases. CDR3 DNA sequence: TGCGCCACTGGGACAGGGGGAATCGCCGGGGAGCTGTTTTTT. Its protein product is CATGTGGIAGELFF.

This clone was counted only a few times. The chain employs TRBV11-3 and TRBJ1-1, with TRBD1 matching over 9 bases. V was pared by 0 bases and J by 10 bases, with 3 bases of the junction left unmatched. Per the germline V gene, CDR1 is SGHNT and CDR2 is YENEEA. The CDR3 sequence is 13 residues long. CDR3 nucleotide sequence: TGTGCCAGCAGCTTAGAGGGGACAGGGCGAGCTTTCTTT. This encodes CASSLEGTGRAFF.

The rearrangement joins TRBV5-5 to TRBJ2-2; TRBD2 might be the D (5 bases). V was clipped by 1 base and J by 2 bases, with 9 bases between them. CDR1 and CDR2 from the germline V gene are SGHKS and YYEKEE (reference sequence). This CDR3 contains 15 residues. In DNA form, the CDR3 reads TGTGCCAGCAGCTTGAGCGGCGGTAACACCGGGGAGCTGTTTTTT. Amino acids: CASSLSGGNTGELFF.

The rearrangement uses TRBV2 and TRBJ1-1; D gene ambiguous. From germline, CDR1 is SNHLY and CDR2 FYNNEI. The V gene lost 5 bases and the J gene lost 8 bases, with 12 bases spanning the gap. This CDR3 contains 12 residues. CDR3 nucleotide sequence: TGTGCCAGCAGTCCCTCTGCTAGGGAAGCTTTCTTT. Encoded protein: CASSPSAREAFF.

The chain uses TRBV7-2 and TRBJ2-3; D possibly corresponds to TRBD2 (5 bases). V lost 5 bases to trimming and J lost 5 bases, with 17 bases between them. The germline CDR1 and CDR2 sequences are SGHTA and FQGNSA. The CDR3 sequence is 15 residues long. The CDR3 region is CASSLDGQAGDTQYF. CDR3 DNA: TGTGCCAGCAGCCTAGATGGCCAGGCGGGAGATACGCAGTATTTT.

The V call is TRBV29-1, the J call TRBJ1-2; 11 bases line up with TRBD1. With V trimmed by 5 bases and J by 7 bases, 6 bases remained unmatched. The length of the CDR3 is 13 residues. CDR1 is SQVTM, CDR2 ANQGSEA, per germline. The CDR3 is CSVNGQGARGYTF. Here the CDR3 DNA reads TGCAGCGTTAACGGACAGGGGGCCCGTGGCTACACCTTC.